A selection of T cell receptor beta chains follows, all from one sample in a study of technical replicates of blood from several donors. Some clones are missing from TCRdb's copy, which holds only in-frame ones; the method was immunoSEQ multiplex PCR. The sample records around 100,000 clones, 96% being singletons. Specimen: T cells isolated from PBMCs. Every receptor here comes from a human donor in good health. Both conserved end residues are part of each CDR3. The listing skips clone size in some rows; elsewhere it reads once, few, many or a size class.

v_gene: TRBV19; abundance: .; j_gene: TRBJ1-2; CDR3aa: CASSIISSSDYGYTF
v_gene: TRBV6-6; abundance: .; j_gene: TRBJ1-1; CDR3aa: CASSRTGVTEAFF
v_gene: TRBV11-2; abundance: .; j_gene: TRBJ2-3; CDR3aa: CASSSKDTQYF
v_gene: TRBV19; abundance: .; j_gene: TRBJ2-7; CDR3aa: CASTPGGSWGAFMPYEQYF
v_gene: TRBV27; abundance: .; j_gene: TRBJ2-3; CDR3aa: CASSLLGGDRFSRTQYF
v_gene: TRBV25-1; abundance: once; j_gene: TRBJ2-1; CDR3aa: CASTHSGRTDEQFF
v_gene: TRBV11-2; abundance: once; j_gene: TRBJ2-6; CDR3aa: CASSLAQGAGTGANVLTF
v_gene: TRBV7-6; abundance: .; j_gene: TRBJ2-1; CDR3aa: CASSPSGTYNEQFF
v_gene: TRBV2; abundance: .; j_gene: TRBJ2-1; CDR3aa: CASLSGLAGLDEQFF
v_gene: TRBV20-1; abundance: .; j_gene: TRBJ2-2; CDR3aa: CSARGAGELFF
v_gene: TRBV19; abundance: .; j_gene: TRBJ2-5; CDR3aa: CASIGTATGETQYF
v_gene: TRBV10-3; abundance: .; j_gene: TRBJ2-7; CDR3aa: CAISDRDQNLSYEQYF
v_gene: TRBV4-2; abundance: .; j_gene: TRBJ2-1; CDR3aa: CASSQDPGLAVPREQFF
v_gene: TRBV5-1; abundance: .; j_gene: TRBJ2-3; CDR3aa: CASSLGGRGTDTQYF
v_gene: TRBV6-1; abundance: .; j_gene: TRBJ1-1; CDR3aa: CASSDPSGTREAFF
v_gene: TRBV2; abundance: .; j_gene: TRBJ2-3; CDR3aa: CASRKDRYTDTQYF
v_gene: TRBV6-5; abundance: .; j_gene: TRBJ2-5; CDR3aa: CASSNSLTQYF
v_gene: TRBV27; abundance: .; j_gene: TRBJ2-3; CDR3aa: CASSLSTGVTDTQYF
v_gene: TRBV14; abundance: .; j_gene: TRBJ1-1; CDR3aa: CASSQASGHRVGNTEAFF
v_gene: TRBV6-5; abundance: .; j_gene: TRBJ1-2; CDR3aa: CASSPGTGWSCTF
v_gene: TRBV19; abundance: .; j_gene: TRBJ2-7; CDR3aa: CASSRGGTYEQYF
v_gene: TRBV4-2; abundance: .; j_gene: TRBJ2-1; CDR3aa: CASSIQRGEYNEQFF
v_gene: TRBV5-1; abundance: .; j_gene: TRBJ2-3; CDR3aa: CASSLDRGIGTQYF
v_gene: TRBV5-1; abundance: .; j_gene: TRBJ2-7; CDR3aa: CASSLRRQERSSYEQYF
v_gene: TRBV27; abundance: .; j_gene: TRBJ1-4; CDR3aa: CASRPLAVKNEKLFF
v_gene: TRBV7-2; abundance: .; j_gene: TRBJ2-1; CDR3aa: CASRTTSGRALNEQFF
v_gene: TRBV7-9; abundance: .; j_gene: TRBJ2-7; CDR3aa: CASSPDNRWVSYEQYF
v_gene: TRBV19; abundance: .; j_gene: TRBJ2-5; CDR3aa: CASGQGYQETQYF
v_gene: TRBV29-1; abundance: .; j_gene: TRBJ1-2; CDR3aa: CSVEGPGRSRYGYTF
v_gene: TRBV4-1; abundance: once; j_gene: TRBJ1-5; CDR3aa: CASSQGSGQPQHF
v_gene: TRBV6-1; abundance: once; j_gene: TRBJ2-7; CDR3aa: CASSFGQSYEQYF
v_gene: TRBV6-6; abundance: .; j_gene: TRBJ2-4; CDR3aa: CASSYSTGLAKNIQYF
v_gene: TRBV28; abundance: .; j_gene: TRBJ2-7; CDR3aa: CASSPTGTGTYEQYF
v_gene: TRBV6-5; abundance: .; j_gene: TRBJ2-2; CDR3aa: CASSELGGYGELFF
v_gene: TRBV2; abundance: .; j_gene: TRBJ1-4; CDR3aa: CASSEWGQGLNEKLFF
v_gene: TRBV5-6; abundance: .; j_gene: TRBJ1-2; CDR3aa: CASSPPGGWGYTF
v_gene: TRBV12-5; abundance: .; j_gene: TRBJ1-2; CDR3aa: CASGLVRSPGVPLYGYTF
v_gene: TRBV6-6; abundance: once; j_gene: TRBJ2-1; CDR3aa: CASSSPAVEQFF
v_gene: TRBV11-3; abundance: .; j_gene: TRBJ2-3; CDR3aa: CASSLGQGETDTQYF
v_gene: TRBV25-1; abundance: .; j_gene: TRBJ2-1; CDR3aa: CASALGGRVNEQFF
v_gene: TRBV5-4; abundance: .; j_gene: TRBJ2-1; CDR3aa: CASSGAGEYNEQFF
v_gene: TRBV6-1; abundance: .; j_gene: TRBJ2-3; CDR3aa: CASSDQAQGTDTQYF
v_gene: TRBV27; abundance: .; j_gene: TRBJ2-3; CDR3aa: CASSNRLDFPPDTQYF
v_gene: TRBV28; abundance: .; j_gene: TRBJ2-1; CDR3aa: CASSSGQGGDEQFF
v_gene: TRBV7-2; abundance: .; j_gene: TRBJ1-2; CDR3aa: CASSRLDRGGYGYTF
v_gene: TRBV6-5; abundance: .; j_gene: TRBJ2-5; CDR3aa: CASSPWGLLETQYF
v_gene: TRBV28; abundance: once; j_gene: TRBJ1-6; CDR3aa: CASSPPDRGNSPLHF
v_gene: TRBV6-1; abundance: .; j_gene: TRBJ2-3; CDR3aa: CAVQGASTDTQYF
v_gene: TRBV11-3; abundance: .; j_gene: TRBJ1-1; CDR3aa: CASSRDRAGEAFF
v_gene: TRBV27; abundance: .; j_gene: TRBJ2-1; CDR3aa: CASSLEGGLNEQFF
v_gene: TRBV9; abundance: .; j_gene: TRBJ1-3; CDR3aa: CASSTGLSGNTIYF
v_gene: TRBV2; abundance: .; j_gene: TRBJ1-3; CDR3aa: CATPSLDRGNGNTIYF
v_gene: TRBV7-9; abundance: .; j_gene: TRBJ1-2; CDR3aa: CASSRGYDGYTF
v_gene: TRBV4-2; abundance: .; j_gene: TRBJ2-3; CDR3aa: CASSQGSGGLTDTQYF
v_gene: TRBV5-1; abundance: .; j_gene: TRBJ2-7; CDR3aa: CASSPGQTYEQYF